Listed here are 28 T cell receptor beta chains from one sample, sequenced in a study of T cell responses to AZD1222 COVID-19 vaccine. Only in-frame clones appear in the TCRdb table, and some are missing; sequencing was by immunoSEQ multiplex PCR. The table shows approximately 140,000 clones, with roughly 90% occurring only once. The sample here was peripheral blood, taken 28 days after the second AZD1222 dose. Every receptor here comes from an adult who received the AZD1222 COVID-19 vaccine.

This rearrangement joins TRBV10-3 to TRBJ2-5, with TRBD1 matching 9 bases. The CDR3 runs 13 residues. Germline-derived CDR1 and CDR2 are ENHRY and SYGVKD. V dropped 10 bases and J dropped 3; count of bases not matched to a gene: 6. The CDR3 is CATSGDREETQYF. In nucleotides, the CDR3 is TGTGCCACATCGGGGGACAGGGAAGAGACCCAGTACTTC.

CDR3 nucleotide sequence: TGTGCCAGCGGAGGACAGGGTGAGACGAATGGCTACACCTTC. It encodes CASGGQGETNGYTF. The genes are TRBV2 and TRBJ1-2; 8 bases align to TRBD1. Trimming at V came to 8 bases and at J to 6 bases, leaving 11 bases not matched to a gene. Germline V gene data show CDR1 as SNHLY and CDR2 as FYNNEI. The CDR3 sequence is 14 residues long.

This clone came up once. The chain recombines TRBV7-8 with TRBJ1-5; D might be TRBD1 (5 bases). V was trimmed by 0 bases and J by 5 bases, leaving 11 bases between them. CDR3 length: 15 amino acids. CDR1 is SGHVS and CDR2 is FQNEAQ in the germline V gene. The CDR3 nucleotides read TGTGCCAGCAGCTTAGCTCCGGGACCCTATCAGCCCCAGCATTTT. It encodes CASSLAPGPYQPQHF.

This sequence joins TRBV6-5 and TRBJ2-3, with 13 bases identical to TRBD2. V gave up 6 bases and J gave up 8 bases; unmatched junction bases: 8. The CDR3 is made up of 15 amino acids. CDR1 and CDR2 (germline): MNHEY, SVGAGI. CDR3 DNA: TGTGCCAGCAGGCTACTAGCGGGAGGGCCTGGTACGCAGTATTTT. Translating it yields CASRLLAGGPGTQYF.

J is TRBJ1-6 and V is TRBV30; 9 bases agree with TRBD1. This CDR3 has 15 amino acids. Losses at the gene ends were 5 bases for V and 7 bases for J; bases not matched to a gene: 9. The V gene's germline CDR1 is GTSNPN and CDR2 SVGIG (reference sequence). CDR3 sequence reads: CAWVLRDRENSPLHF. CDR3 coding DNA: TGTGCCTGGGTCCTGAGGGACAGGGAGAATTCACCCCTCCACTTT.

The J gene is TRBJ1-2, the V gene TRBV2; D might be TRBD1 (6 bases). From germline, CDR1 is SNHLY and CDR2 FYNNEI. The CDR3 length is 13 residues. V lost 8 bases and J 2 bases, leaving 12 bases between the germline ends. The CDR3 sequence: CASVFGQNYGYTF. CDR3 sequence (DNA): TGTGCCAGCGTATTCGGACAGAACTATGGCTACACCTTC.

In DNA form, the CDR3 reads TGTGCCAGCAGCCCACCGGGACTAGCGGGCTCCTACGAGCAGTACTTC. Translation: CASSPPGLAGSYEQYF. The gene calls are TRBV7-8 and TRBJ2-7, with 12 bases matching TRBD2. V was clipped by 5 bases and J by 0 bases; unmatched bases: 5. The CDR3 covers 16 residues. In germline, CDR1 is SGHVS, CDR2 FQNEAQ.

The V and J genes are TRBV2 and TRBJ2-2; D gene ambiguous. V lost 5 bases to trimming and J lost 7 bases, with 8 bases between them. This CDR3 is 12 amino acids long. Germline V lookup: CDR1 SNHLY, CDR2 FYNNEI. In DNA form, the CDR3 reads TGTGCCAGCAGTAGCTGGGTCGGGGAGCTGTTTTTT. It specifies CASSSWVGELFF.

The chain is built from TRBV5-1 and TRBJ1-6, with 9 bases identical to TRBD1. The V and J ends lost 0 bases and 9 bases, in that order; junction bases with no gene match: 1. The CDR3 has 14 residues. In germline, CDR1 is SGHRS, CDR2 YFSETQ. The CDR3 here is CASSLGTGASPLHF. Here the CDR3 DNA reads TGCGCCAGCAGCTTGGGGACAGGGGCTTCACCCCTCCACTTT.

The chain carries TRBV30 and TRBJ1-2; D is unresolved. V was trimmed by 0 bases and J by 4 bases, leaving 9 bases between them. The CDR3 is made up of 13 amino acids. Looked up from germline, CDR1 is GTSNPN and CDR2 is SVGIG (reference sequence). CDR3 DNA sequence: TGTGCCTGGAGTGTAATTGGGAGCTATGGCTACACCTTC. It encodes CAWSVIGSYGYTF.

The chain is built from TRBV5-1 and TRBJ1-3; D is undetermined. V lost 2 bases and J 0 bases, leaving 15 bases between the germline ends. The CDR3 extends over 17 amino acids. The germline CDR1 and CDR2 sequences are SGHRS and YFSETQ. CDR3 sequence reads: CASSFGRIGSSGNTIYF. The DNA of the CDR3 is TGCGCCAGCAGCTTTGGTCGTATAGGCAGCTCTGGAAACACCATATATTTT.

The chain uses TRBV11-3 and TRBJ2-3; a weak D match, TRBD2 (6 bases). The germline V gene encodes CDR1 SGHNT and CDR2 YENEEA. The CDR3 is made up of 15 amino acids. Trimming stripped 1 base from V and 2 bases from J, with 10 bases between. CDR3 bases: TGTGCCAGCAGCTTAGGGGGGACTTTCACAGATACGCAGTATTTT. Translated: CASSLGGTFTDTQYF.

J is TRBJ2-7 and V is TRBV10-3; no clear D. This CDR3 has 13 amino acids. Germline lookup yields CDR1 ENHRY and CDR2 SYGVKD. Between the trimmed V and J ends, which lost 3 bases and 7 bases, there was a span of 13 bases. CDR3 protein: CAISDGSQGEQYF. CDR3 sequence (DNA): TGTGCCATCAGTGATGGCAGTCAAGGGGAGCAGTACTTC.

The chain couples TRBV19 to TRBJ2-3; D may be TRBD2 (6 bases). Germline loops: CDR1 LNHDA, CDR2 SQIVND (reference sequence). This CDR3 comprises 15 residues. V was cut by 1 base and J by 3 bases, with 11 bases left in between. The CDR3 region is CASSIGLARTDTQYF. The DNA of the CDR3 is TGTGCCAGTAGTATAGGGCTAGCGCGGACAGATACGCAGTATTTT. The whole variable domain, remainder taken from reference TRBV19 and TRBJ2-3, is DGGITQSPKYLFRKEGQNVTLSCEQNLNHDAMYWYRQDPGQGLRLIYYSQIVNDFQKGDIAEGYSVSREKKESFPLTVTSAQKNPTAFYLCASSIGLARTDTQYFGPGTRLTVL.

V and J are TRBV7-2 and TRBJ2-7; weak D call: TRBD2 (6 bases). The CDR3 length is 12 residues. Germline CDR1 SGHTA, CDR2 FQGNSA. Trimming took 3 bases from V and 7 from J, leaving 10 bases between them. CDR3 amino acids: CASSFFRGEQYF. The CDR3 DNA follows: TGTGCCAGCAGCTTTTTCCGGGGGGAGCAGTACTTC.

The rearrangement uses TRBV29-1 and TRBJ2-1; perhaps TRBD1 as D (5 bases). The CDR3 runs 15 residues. The germline gives CDR1 SQVTM, CDR2 ANQGSEA. V shed 2 bases and J shed 0 bases, with 11 bases lying between them. CDR3 in DNA: TGCAGCGTTGAAAAGGGGAAGGGCTCCTACAATGAGCAGTTCTTC. Protein sequence: CSVEKGKGSYNEQFF.

This chain uses TRBV24-1 with TRBJ2-3, with D possibly matching TRBD1 (6 bases). The germline V and J ends were trimmed by 3 bases and 0 bases, with 6 bases remaining between them. The CDR3 totals 14 residues. From germline, CDR1 is KGHDR and CDR2 SFDVKD. CDR3 coding DNA: TGTGCCACCAGTGATGGACAGAGCACAGATACGCAGTATTTT. Encoded protein: CATSDGQSTDTQYF.

V gene TRBV11-3 combines with J gene TRBJ1-3; D is uncertain. V was shortened by 1 base and J by 3 bases, with 7 bases between the two germline ends. The CDR3 spans 14 residues. CDR1 is SGHNT, CDR2 YENEEA, per germline. Here the CDR3 reads CASSLVTLGNTIYF. The DNA of the CDR3 is TGTGCCAGCAGCTTAGTTACTCTTGGAAACACCATATATTTT.

The chain links TRBV28 to TRBJ2-7; D is unclear. The germline V and J ends were trimmed by 7 bases and 2 bases, with 12 bases remaining between them. There are 13 residues in the CDR3. In germline, CDR1 is MDHEN, CDR2 SYDVKM. CDR3 sequence reads: CASTHPSTYEQYF. The DNA for the CDR3 is TGTGCCAGCACTCACCCATCTACCTACGAGCAGTACTTC.

The V gene is TRBV5-4, the J gene TRBJ2-3, with 11 bases fitting TRBD2. Trimming cost V 3 bases and J 0 bases; bases outside gene matches: 3. The germline CDR1 and CDR2 sequences are SGHNT and YYREEE (reference sequence). The CDR3 spans 16 residues. The CDR3 sequence: CASSSRLAGSTDTQYF. The CDR3 nucleotides read TGTGCCAGCAGCTCTAGACTAGCGGGAAGCACAGATACGCAGTATTTT.

Here the CDR3 DNA reads TGCGCCAGCAGTGAGTCGCGGGAGCAGTTCTTC. Encoded protein: CASSESREQFF. The rearrangement joins TRBV10-1 to TRBJ2-1; D gene uncertain. V was cut by 0 bases and J by 10 bases, with 4 bases left in between. The CDR3 has 11 residues. From germline, CDR1 is WNHNN and CDR2 SYGVQD (reference sequence).

This chain joins TRBV19 and TRBJ2-5; tentatively, D is TRBD2 (5 bases). Trimming stripped 7 bases from V and 2 bases from J, with 11 bases between. Germline V lookup: CDR1 LNHDA, CDR2 SQIVND (reference sequence). The CDR3 is 13 residues long. The CDR3 reads CASNRGWQETQYF. CDR3 DNA: TGTGCCAGTAATCGCGGGTGGCAAGAGACCCAGTACTTC.

The chain combines TRBV2 with TRBJ2-3, with D hard to call. With 0 bases removed from V and 2 bases from J, the gap between germline ends came to 6 bases. The CDR3 is 14 residues long. The germline V gene encodes CDR1 SNHLY and CDR2 FYNNEI. Here the CDR3 reads CASSEALDTDTQYF. CDR3 in DNA: TGTGCCAGCAGTGAAGCGCTTGACACAGATACGCAGTATTTT.

The chain has TRBV20-1 and TRBJ2-1; no firm D call. V was clipped by 3 bases and J by 5 bases, with 11 bases between them. The CDR3 consists of 13 residues. In germline, CDR1 is DFQATT, CDR2 SNEGSKA (reference sequence). Here the CDR3 reads CSASARNNNEQFF. The CDR3 region has the DNA TGCAGTGCTAGTGCCAGGAATAACAATGAGCAGTTCTTC.

This clone was seen only once. V is TRBV18 and J is TRBJ2-1; maybe TRBD1 (5 bases). The CDR3 contains 15 residues. Germline CDR1 reads KGHSH; CDR2 reads LQKENI. Trimming took 1 base from V and 9 from J, leaving 16 bases between them. The CDR3 DNA reads as TGTGCCAGCTCACCACGGCAGGGTTGGACGGGTGAGCAGTTCTTC. Translation gives CASSPRQGWTGEQFF.

This clone showed up just a few times. The genes are TRBV19 and TRBJ2-1; TRBD1 matches 7 bases. There are 14 residues in the CDR3. From germline, CDR1 is LNHDA and CDR2 SQIVND (reference sequence). The trim removed 7 bases at V and 3 bases at J, leaving 6 bases unmatched. In nucleotides, the CDR3 is TGTGCCAGTACCCCCGGGACAGACTACAATGAGCAGTTCTTC. Translating gives CASTPGTDYNEQFF.

This chain uses TRBV21-1 with TRBJ1-1; the tabulated D call, TRBD1, remains unverified against the DNA. TRBV21-1 constitutes a pseudogene. The CDR3 totals 11 residues. This CDR3 is CASSGTDYGFF. Written as DNA, the CDR3 is TGTGCCAGCAGTGGGACAGATTATGGTTTCTTT.

The chain employs TRBV27 and TRBJ2-7, with TRBD1 as a possible D gene (5 bases). Germline V CDR1 and CDR2: MNHEY, SMNVEV (reference sequence). V was trimmed by 8 bases and J by 0 bases, leaving 20 bases between them. The CDR3 runs 16 residues. The CDR3 nucleotides are TGTGCCAGCTCGCCCTATACAGGACATCACTCCTACGAGCAGTACTTC. It encodes CASSPYTGHHSYEQYF.